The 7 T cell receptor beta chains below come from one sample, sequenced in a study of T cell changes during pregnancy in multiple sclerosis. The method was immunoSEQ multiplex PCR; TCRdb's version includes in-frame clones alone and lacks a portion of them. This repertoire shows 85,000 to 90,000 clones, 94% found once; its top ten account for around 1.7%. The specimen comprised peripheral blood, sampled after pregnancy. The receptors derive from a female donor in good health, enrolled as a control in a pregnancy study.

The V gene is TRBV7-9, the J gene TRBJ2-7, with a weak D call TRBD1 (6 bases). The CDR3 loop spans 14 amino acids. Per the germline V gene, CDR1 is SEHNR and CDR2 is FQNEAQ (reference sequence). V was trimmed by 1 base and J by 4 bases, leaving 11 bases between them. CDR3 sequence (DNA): TGTGCCAGCAGCTTAGTAGGACAGCGATACGAGCAGTACTTC. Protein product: CASSLVGQRYEQYF. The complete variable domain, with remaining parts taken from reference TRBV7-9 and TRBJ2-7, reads DTGVSQNPRHKITKRGQNVTFRCDPISEHNRLYWYRQTLGQGPEFLTYFQNEAQLEKSRLLSDRFSAERPKGSFSTLEIQRTEQGDSAMYLCASSLVGQRYEQYFGPGTRLTVT.

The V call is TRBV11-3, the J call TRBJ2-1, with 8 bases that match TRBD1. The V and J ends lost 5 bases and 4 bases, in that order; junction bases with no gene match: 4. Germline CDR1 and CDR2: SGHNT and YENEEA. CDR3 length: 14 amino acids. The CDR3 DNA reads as TGTGCCAGCAGCCCGGGACAGGCTTACAATGAGCAGTTCTTC. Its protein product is CASSPGQAYNEQFF.

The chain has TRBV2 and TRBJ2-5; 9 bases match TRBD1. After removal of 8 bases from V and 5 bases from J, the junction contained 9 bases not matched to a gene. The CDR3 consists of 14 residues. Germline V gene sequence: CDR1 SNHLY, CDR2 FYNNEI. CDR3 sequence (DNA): TGTGCCAGCGTAGAGGGACAGGGAGACGAGACCCAGTACTTC. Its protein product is CASVEGQGDETQYF.

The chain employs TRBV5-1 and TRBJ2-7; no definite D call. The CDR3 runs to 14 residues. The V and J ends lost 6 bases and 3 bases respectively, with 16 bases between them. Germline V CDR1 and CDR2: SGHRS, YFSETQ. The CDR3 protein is CASKFEVRNYEQYF. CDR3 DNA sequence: TGCGCCAGCAAGTTCGAAGTGAGAAACTACGAGCAGTACTTC. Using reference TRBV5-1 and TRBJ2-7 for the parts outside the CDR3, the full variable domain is KAGVTQTPRYLIKTRGQQVTLSCSPISGHRSVSWYQQTPGQGLQFLFEYFSETQRNKGNFPGRFSGRQFSNSRSEMNVSTLELGDSALYLCASKFEVRNYEQYFGPGTRLTVT.

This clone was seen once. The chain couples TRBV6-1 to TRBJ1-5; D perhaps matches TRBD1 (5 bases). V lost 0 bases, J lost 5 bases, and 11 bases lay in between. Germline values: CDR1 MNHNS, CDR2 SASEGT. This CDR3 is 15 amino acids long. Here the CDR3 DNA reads TGTGCCAGCAGTGAAGCGCTGGGGCCCTATCAGCCCCAGCATTTT. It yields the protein CASSEALGPYQPQHF.

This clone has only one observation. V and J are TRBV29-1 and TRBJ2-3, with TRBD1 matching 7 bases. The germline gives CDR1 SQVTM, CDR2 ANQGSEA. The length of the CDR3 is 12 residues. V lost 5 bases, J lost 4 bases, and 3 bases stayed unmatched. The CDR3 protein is CSVKGGADTQYF. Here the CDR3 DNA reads TGCAGCGTTAAAGGGGGCGCAGATACGCAGTATTTT.

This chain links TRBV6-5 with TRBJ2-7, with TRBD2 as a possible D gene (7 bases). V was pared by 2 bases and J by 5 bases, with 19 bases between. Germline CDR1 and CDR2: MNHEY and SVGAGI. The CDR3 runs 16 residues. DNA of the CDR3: TGTGCCAGCAGTTACACAGGAGGGGGAGGGTTCGACGAGCAGTACTTC. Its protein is CASSYTGGGGFDEQYF.